The 14 T cell receptor beta chains given below trace back to one sample, sequenced in a study of T-cell memory formation after mild COVID-19. TCRdb reprocessed the 5' RACE reads with MiXCR, giving one entry per CDR3 protein. The sample holds approximately 300,000 distinct CDR3 sequences; roughly a fifth are singletons and the top ten take about 21%. Sequencing was carried out using PBMCs or a T cell subset sorted from them (not recorded which). The receptors here all came from a man aged 18 to 29 who had mild COVID-19 (a few samples of this study predate the infection). Cell type and time point are not known.

This clonotype was seen at least ten times. The chain joins TRBV5-1 to TRBJ1-1; unclear D gene. The CDR3 is 13 amino acids. V shed 1 base and J shed 1 base, with 5 bases lying between them. Germline CDR1 is SGHRS and CDR2 is YFSETQ. Here the CDR3 reads CASSLPGNTEAFF. Written as DNA, the CDR3 is TGCGCCAGCAGCTTGCCGGGGAACACTGAAGCTTTCTTT.

The V gene is TRBV29-1, the J gene TRBJ2-3, with D hard to call. Trimming removed 3 bases from V and 9 bases from J, with 13 bases in between. CDR3 size: 12 residues. The germline V gene has CDR1 SQVTM and CDR2 ANQGSEA. In DNA, the CDR3 is TGCAGCGTTGACGTCGGCACCCCAACGCAGTATTTT. It specifies CSVDVGTPTQYF.

The table lists this clonotype with many counts. The rearrangement uses TRBV20-1 and TRBJ2-7, with unresolved D. Trimming left V 3 bases short and J 2 bases short, with 11 bases between. Germline V gives CDR1 DFQATT, CDR2 SNEGSKA (reference sequence). This CDR3 comprises 13 residues. CDR3 protein: CSARLGHAYEQYF. The CDR3 nucleotides are TGCAGTGCTAGGCTGGGCCATGCCTACGAGCAGTACTTC.

This sequence joins TRBV7-9 and TRBJ2-2; 9 bases fit TRBD1. CDR1 and CDR2 (germline): SEHNR, FQNEAQ (reference sequence). Germline trimming cut 5 bases from V and 4 bases from J; bases unmatched to any gene: 8. This CDR3 comprises 16 residues. The CDR3 DNA reads as TGTGCCAGCAGCCCGGCGGACAGGGGCGGCACCGGGGAGCTGTTTTTT. Residues: CASSPADRGGTGELFF.

This chain connects TRBV7-9 to TRBJ2-1; 9 bases fit TRBD1. The V gene end was trimmed by 5 bases and the J gene end by 3 bases; junction bases not matched to a gene: 5. The CDR3 consists of 15 residues. Germline CDR1 is SEHNR and CDR2 is FQNEAQ (reference sequence). The CDR3 spells CASSTPGQGYNEQFF. In DNA form, the CDR3 reads TGTGCCAGCAGCACTCCGGGACAGGGCTACAATGAGCAGTTCTTC.

This clonotype was counted at least ten times. V usage is TRBV7-2 and J usage is TRBJ1-5, with D uncertain. V dropped 5 bases and J dropped 3 bases, with 8 bases sitting between them. From germline, CDR1 is SGHTA and CDR2 FQGNSA. The CDR3 loop spans 13 amino acids. CDR3 residues: CASSRELNQPQHF. The CDR3 coding sequence is TGTGCCAGCAGCCGAGAGCTCAATCAGCCCCAGCATTTT.

The V call is TRBV7-6, the J call TRBJ1-6; 7 nucleotides line up with TRBD1. The CDR3 loop spans 13 amino acids. Germline CDR1 reads SGHVS; CDR2 reads FNYEAQ. J was trimmed by 8 bases and V by 4 bases; bases with no gene match: 2. This chain's CDR3 is CASSSGGDSPLHF. CDR3 nucleotide sequence: TGTGCCAGCAGCTCAGGGGGTGATTCACCCCTCCACTTT. Together with reference TRBV7-6 and TRBJ1-6, the CDR3 gives the full variable domain: GAGVSQSPRYKVTKRGQDVALRCDPISGHVSLYWYRQALGQGPEFLTYFNYEAQQDKSGLPNDRFSAERPEGSISTLTIQRTEQRDSAMYRCASSSGGDSPLHFGNGTRLTVT.

The sample holds a few counts of this clonotype. The V call is TRBV20-1, the J call TRBJ2-7, with 8 positions matching TRBD1. The V gene end was trimmed by 5 bases and the J gene end by 0 bases; junction bases not matched to a gene: 6. From germline, CDR1 is DFQATT and CDR2 SNEGSKA (reference sequence). The CDR3 length is 14 residues. This chain's CDR3 is CSAQGASGSYEQYF. In DNA form, the CDR3 reads TGCAGTGCTCAGGGGGCCAGTGGCTCCTACGAGCAGTACTTC.

V and J are TRBV7-9 and TRBJ2-7, with D unresolved. Germline V gives CDR1 SEHNR, CDR2 FQNEAQ (reference sequence). With 4 bases removed from V and 3 bases from J, the gap between germline ends came to 13 bases. This CDR3 has 14 amino acids. The CDR3 DNA is TGTGCCAGCAGCTATATTCCCAGTCTCTACGAGCAGTACTTC. This translates into CASSYIPSLYEQYF.

The V gene is TRBV7-3, the J gene TRBJ2-5, with 7 bases fitting TRBD2. After removal of 1 base from V and 2 bases from J, the junction contained 4 bases not matched to a gene. The germline CDR1 and CDR2 sequences are SGHTA and FQGTGA. This CDR3 region has 15 residues. This CDR3 is CASSLNAGGQETQYF. In DNA, the CDR3 is TGTGCCAGCAGCTTAAATGCCGGGGGGCAAGAGACCCAGTACTTC.

The chain uses TRBV12-3 or TRBV12-4 and TRBJ2-2, with 10 bases identical to TRBD2. V shed 4 bases and J 6 bases; nucleotides not matched to a gene: 5. The CDR3 has 15 amino acids. In nucleotides, the CDR3 is TGTGCCAGCAGTTCGCGGGGGACTAGCGCCGGGGAGCTGTTTTTT. Translated, it gives CASSSRGTSAGELFF.

This clonotype showed up just a few times. V and J are TRBV5-6 and TRBJ2-3; D unresolved. V lost 2 bases and J lost 5, with 6 bases in between. Germline loops: CDR1 SGHDT, CDR2 YYEEEE. This CDR3 region has 12 residues. CDR3 DNA: TGTGCCAGCAGCTTCCCACAAGATACGCAGTATTTT. Its protein is CASSFPQDTQYF.

The chain recombines TRBV4-3 with TRBJ2-2; D could derive from TRBD1 or TRBD2 (5 bases each). The CDR3 has 17 amino acids. Germline V CDR1 and CDR2: LGHNA, YSLEER. V shed 0 bases and J shed 3 bases, with 14 bases lying between them. For the CDR3, the DNA is TGCGCCAGCAGCCAAGATCTCAGGGACCAGTACACCGGGGAGCTGTTTTTT. It encodes CASSQDLRDQYTGELFF.

This sequence joins TRBV30 and TRBJ2-3, with D maybe TRBD1 (5 bases). This CDR3 is 12 amino acids long. Trimming cost V 4 bases and J 0 bases, with 5 bases left between them. CDR1 and CDR2 from the germline V gene are GTSNPN and SVGIG (reference sequence). For the CDR3, the DNA is TGTGCCTGGACAGGGAGCACAGATACGCAGTATTTT. Its translation is CAWTGSTDTQYF.